The rows below give T cell receptor beta chains drawn from one sample of a study of cytomegalovirus exposure and HLA in healthy donors. Sequencing used immunoSEQ multiplex PCR; TCRdb keeps in-frame clones, though not all of them. The data show 180,000 or so clones, 60% to 80% seen once. Specimen: PBMCs. The receptors shown here come from a female donor in good health and CMV-seronegative. Both conserved end residues are part of each CDR3. The D gene is left open where the match is weak. Clone size, where shown, is once, few, many, or a class for clones that have expanded.

d_gene: TRBD2; j_gene: TRBJ2-1; v_gene: TRBV6-6; abundance: few; CDR3aa: CASRSGSGSNEQFF; CDR3nt: TGTGCCAGCAGATCCGGTAGCGGGTCAAATGAGCAGTTCTTC
d_gene: TRBD2; j_gene: TRBJ2-1; v_gene: TRBV7-2; abundance: .; CDR3aa: CASSPDNRGTISYNEQFF; CDR3nt: TGTGCCAGCAGCCCCGACAACCGAGGGACTATCTCCTACAATGAGCAGTTCTTC
d_gene: TRBD1; j_gene: TRBJ1-2; v_gene: TRBV2; abundance: .; CDR3aa: CASSRQGNYGYTF; CDR3nt: TGTGCCAGCAGTAGACAGGGGAACTATGGCTACACCTTC
d_gene: TRBD2; j_gene: TRBJ2-3; v_gene: TRBV5-1; abundance: .; CDR3aa: CASSLVWRGADTQYF; CDR3nt: TGCGCCAGCAGCTTGGTTTGGCGGGGGGCAGATACGCAGTATTTT
d_gene: TRBD1; j_gene: TRBJ2-4; v_gene: TRBV4-1; abundance: .; CDR3aa: CASSQVGRGTKNIQYF; CDR3nt: TGCGCCAGCAGCCAAGTGGGCAGGGGGACCAAAAACATTCAGTACTTC
d_gene: TRBD2; j_gene: TRBJ2-4; v_gene: TRBV7-6; abundance: .; CDR3aa: CASSPPRAGEGGVKAKNIQYF; CDR3nt: TGTGCCAGCAGTCCACCCCGGGCGGGGGAAGGTGGGGTTAAAGCCAAAAACATTCAGTACTTC
d_gene: TRBD2; j_gene: TRBJ2-3; v_gene: TRBV7-2; abundance: .; CDR3aa: CASQAGRSTDTQYF; CDR3nt: TGTGCCAGCCAAGCGGGGAGAAGCACAGATACGCAGTATTTT
d_gene: TRBD1; j_gene: TRBJ1-1; v_gene: TRBV5-1; abundance: .; CDR3aa: CASSLEPPDRGPPLNTEAFF; CDR3nt: TGCGCCAGCAGCTTGGAGCCCCCTGACAGGGGGCCACCCCTGAACACTGAAGCTTTCTTT
d_gene: .; j_gene: TRBJ1-1; v_gene: TRBV20-1; abundance: .; CDR3aa: CSASAGTEAFF; CDR3nt: TGCAGTGCTTCTGCAGGCACTGAAGCTTTCTTT
d_gene: .; j_gene: TRBJ1-2; v_gene: TRBV5-5; abundance: .; CDR3aa: CASSLEGPGAGGYTF; CDR3nt: TGTGCCAGCAGCTTGGAAGGTCCAGGGGCAGGTGGCTACACCTTC
d_gene: .; j_gene: TRBJ1-2; v_gene: TRBV19; abundance: few; CDR3aa: CASSISGANYGYTF; CDR3nt: TGTGCCAGTAGTATAAGTGGAGCTAACTATGGCTACACCTTC
d_gene: .; j_gene: TRBJ1-6; v_gene: TRBV5-1; abundance: once; CDR3aa: CASSLDPQGLESPLHF; CDR3nt: TGCGCCAGCAGCTTGGACCCTCAGGGGTTAGAATCACCCCTCCACTTT
d_gene: TRBD1; j_gene: TRBJ1-2; v_gene: TRBV19; abundance: .; CDR3aa: CASSIGGTGSGYTF; CDR3nt: TGTGCCAGTAGTATAGGAGGGACAGGGTCTGGCTACACCTTC